Detailed here is one T cell receptor beta chain. The sample belongs to a study of cytomegalovirus exposure and HLA in healthy donors. The method was immunoSEQ multiplex PCR; TCRdb's version includes in-frame clones alone and lacks a portion of them. The sample yields more than 95,000 clones, 70% to 90% seen once. This CDR3 has 15 amino acids. V dropped 7 bases and J dropped 10; count of bases not matched to a gene: 9. Germline CDR1 and CDR2: ENHRY and SYGVKD. The sample comprised PBMCs. The chain uses TRBV10-3 and TRBJ1-6, with 11 bases lining up with TRBD1. The receptor was isolated from a woman between 18 and 29 years old in good health and CMV-seronegative. The CDR3 protein is CAITDRGPGGSPLHF. In nucleotides, the CDR3 is TGTGCCATCACGGACAGGGGGCCTGGAGGATCACCCCTCCACTTT.